The 21 T cell receptor beta chains below come from one sample, sequenced in a study of graft-versus-host responses after intestinal transplantation. Intraepithelial plus lamina propria lymphocytes were released by processing graft tissue. Method: immunoSEQ multiplex PCR; TCRdb's copy keeps in-frame clones and lacks some. The sample has around 37,000 clones; around 90% are singletons. The sample consisted of ileum tissue, taken approximately 200 days after intestinal transplant. These receptors all come from a human patient who received an intestinal transplant, so some T cells may come from the graft donor.

This clone has a single count. V gene TRBV25-1 combines with J gene TRBJ2-6; D is possibly TRBD1 (6 bases). Trimming stripped 0 bases from V and 2 bases from J, with 14 bases between. Germline-derived CDR1 and CDR2 are MGHDK and SYGVNS. CDR3 length equals 18 residues. The CDR3 is CASSEYGGRGTGANVLTF. The CDR3 DNA sequence: TGTGCCAGCAGTGAATACGGTGGTAGGGGGACTGGGGCCAACGTCCTGACTTTC. The full variable domain, completed using reference TRBV25-1 and TRBJ2-6, is EADIYQTPRYLVIGTGKKITLECSQTMGHDKMYWYQQDPGMELHLIHYSYGVNSTEKGDLSSESTVSRIRTEHFPLTLESARPSHTSQYLCASSEYGGRGTGANVLTFGAGSRLTVL.

This clone has a handful of counts. CDR3 protein: CASSSRVIDTQYF. The CDR3 nucleotides read TGTGCCAGCAGCTCCAGAGTCATAGATACGCAGTATTTT. The chain combines TRBV7-6 with TRBJ2-3; D not resolved. CDR3 length equals 13 residues. In germline, CDR1 is SGHVS, CDR2 FNYEAQ. V was trimmed by 4 bases and J by 5 bases, leaving 10 bases between them.

The chain links TRBV6-5 to TRBJ2-7, with a tentative D call TRBD1 (5 bases). CDR1 MNHEY and CDR2 SVGAGI come from the germline V gene. The V and J ends lost 5 bases and 6 bases respectively, with 17 bases between them. CDR3 length: 14 amino acids. CDR3 nucleotide sequence: TGTGCCAGCAGTGAGGCCTCGACAGCCGGCGAGCAGTACTTC. Translated, it gives CASSEASTAGEQYF.

The chain carries TRBV25-1 and TRBJ2-1; 13 bases fit TRBD2. With 0 bases clipped from V and 7 bases from J, the junction kept 9 bases outside the gene matches. There are 18 residues in the CDR3. Germline V gives CDR1 MGHDK, CDR2 SYGVNS. The CDR3 reads CASSEYQGLAGIENEQFF. DNA for the CDR3: TGTGCCAGCAGTGAATATCAGGGACTAGCGGGGATTGAGAATGAGCAGTTCTTC.

The chain links TRBV5-5 to TRBJ1-4; no clear D. Germline V gene sequence: CDR1 SGHKS, CDR2 YYEKEE (reference sequence). The V end was cut by 4 bases, the J end by 4 bases, with 8 bases between. This CDR3 comprises 13 residues. CDR3 region: CASSSGVNEKLFF. In DNA form, the CDR3 reads TGTGCCAGCAGCAGCGGGGTTAATGAAAAACTGTTTTTT.

This clone appeared once. The chain has TRBV2 and TRBJ1-2; TRBD1 aligns across 7 bases. After removal of 5 bases from V and 2 bases from J, the junction contained 2 bases not matched to a gene. Per the germline V gene, CDR1 is SNHLY and CDR2 is FYNNEI. The CDR3 contains 13 residues. DNA of the CDR3: TGTGCCAGCAGTTTGACAGGGAACTATGGCTACACCTTC. Protein: CASSLTGNYGYTF.

The rearrangement uses TRBV21-1 and TRBJ1-1; the D call in the table, TRBD1, was not verified against the DNA. TRBV21-1 is flagged as a pseudogene. The CDR3 runs 14 residues. The CDR3 DNA reads as TGTGCCAGCAGCAAACCTAAGACAGGGACTGAAGCTTTCTTT. Residues: CASSKPKTGTEAFF.

The J gene is TRBJ1-4, the V gene TRBV28; maybe TRBD1 (5 bases). V lost 6 bases to trimming and J lost 8 bases, with 16 bases between them. The germline CDR1 and CDR2 sequences are MDHEN and SYDVKM. The CDR3 extends over 14 amino acids. DNA of the CDR3: TGTGCCAGCAGGGGAAAGGGGCGCGGGGAAAAACTGTTTTTT. Protein product: CASRGKGRGEKLFF.

The chain employs TRBV15 and TRBJ1-1, with D hard to call. The CDR3 is 12 amino acids. The germline V and J ends were trimmed by 5 bases and 0 bases, with 4 bases remaining between them. The germline CDR1 and CDR2 sequences are LNHNV and YYDKDF (reference sequence). The CDR3 bases are TGTGCCACCAGCCCCATGAACACTGAAGCTTTCTTT. This codes for CATSPMNTEAFF.

This chain links TRBV2 with TRBJ2-7; no firm D call. Trimming removed 0 bases at V and 6 bases at J, with 12 bases between. Germline loops: CDR1 SNHLY, CDR2 FYNNEI. The CDR3 spans 14 residues. The chain's CDR3 is CASSEAGSPGEQYF. The CDR3 DNA reads TGTGCCAGCAGTGAAGCAGGCTCACCGGGCGAGCAGTACTTC.

This rearrangement joins TRBV29-1 to TRBJ1-2; D is possibly TRBD1 (5 bases). This CDR3 has 15 amino acids. Germline assignment: CDR1 SQVTM and CDR2 ANQGSEA. V was pared by 4 bases and J by 3 bases, with 18 bases between. Here the CDR3 reads CSVAQGGPLYYGYTF. In DNA form, the CDR3 reads TGCAGCGTTGCTCAGGGAGGACCTCTTTACTATGGCTACACCTTC.

The chain joins TRBV7-9 to TRBJ1-5; the D gene is possibly TRBD1 (5 bases). Germline values: CDR1 SEHNR, CDR2 FQNEAQ (reference sequence). Trimming cost V 5 bases and J 4 bases, with 9 bases left between them. The CDR3 spans 13 residues. The CDR3 is CASSVEGNQPQHF. CDR3 bases: TGTGCCAGCAGCGTAGAGGGGAATCAGCCCCAGCATTTT.

This clone was recorded once. The chain employs TRBV5-1 and TRBJ2-1; 11 bases align to TRBD2. Germline CDR1 SGHRS, CDR2 YFSETQ. The CDR3 consists of 16 residues. With V trimmed by 4 bases and J by 5 bases, 8 bases remained unmatched. The CDR3, as DNA: TGCGCCAGCAGCCCATTAGCGGGAGGGAACGACAATGAGCAGTTCTTC. This translates into CASSPLAGGNDNEQFF.

The genes are TRBV4-1 and TRBJ1-1; D is ambiguous. The CDR3 runs 14 residues. The V and J ends lost 6 bases and 6 bases respectively, with 17 bases between them. Per germline, CDR1 MGHRA and CDR2 YSYEKL. The CDR3 DNA sequence: TGCGCCAGCAGGGAGGCGGAGTATTATCCTGAAGCTTTCTTT. This encodes CASREAEYYPEAFF.

CDR3 region: CAISGDRARRDSPLHF. The CDR3, as DNA: TGTGCCATCAGTGGGGACAGGGCGAGGAGGGATTCACCCCTCCACTTT. The chain combines TRBV10-3 with TRBJ1-6; 9 bases align to TRBD1. Germline loops: CDR1 ENHRY, CDR2 SYGVKD. V lost 4 bases and J lost 8; bases outside the gene matches: 9. The CDR3 covers 16 residues.

This clone has just a few counts. The chain joins TRBV7-9 to TRBJ1-4; possible D gene TRBD1, 5 bases. This CDR3 is 13 amino acids long. Germline V gene lookup returns CDR1 SEHNR and CDR2 FQNEAQ (reference sequence). Trimming removed 4 bases from V and 10 bases from J, with 13 bases in between. CDR3 DNA sequence: TGTGCCAGCAGCTCCCCGGGACGGCGAAAACTGTTTTTT. Translated: CASSSPGRRKLFF.

This rearrangement joins TRBV25-1 to TRBJ1-5, with 7 bases identical to TRBD1. The CDR3 sequence is 13 residues long. Per the germline V gene, CDR1 is MGHDK and CDR2 is SYGVNS. The V and J ends lost 8 bases and 2 bases, in that order; junction bases with no gene match: 3. CDR3 DNA sequence: TGTGCCAGCGCCGGGACAGGCAATCAGCCCCAGCATTTT. Residues: CASAGTGNQPQHF.

The count of this clone is one. The chain uses TRBV7-6 and TRBJ1-6; TRBD1 agrees at 7 bases. With V trimmed by 0 bases and J by 5 bases, 1 base remained unmatched. CDR3 length: 15 residues. Germline CDR1 and CDR2: SGHVS and FNYEAQ. The CDR3, as DNA: TGTGCCAGCAGCTTAGCAGGGGGCGATAATTCACCCCTCCACTTT. Translation: CASSLAGGDNSPLHF.

The CDR3 loop reads CSAPNYGYTF. CDR3 DNA sequence: TGCAGTGCTCCCAACTATGGCTACACCTTC. The rearrangement uses TRBV20-1 and TRBJ1-2; D not resolved. This CDR3 has 10 amino acids. V was cut by 5 bases and J by 2 bases, with 3 bases left in between. The germline gives CDR1 DFQATT, CDR2 SNEGSKA (reference sequence).

The rearrangement joins TRBV7-6 to TRBJ2-1, with 11 nucleotides matching TRBD2. The CDR3 runs to 16 residues. Germline assignment: CDR1 SGHVS and CDR2 FNYEAQ. The V segment lost 5 bases and the J segment 6 bases; nucleotides outside the gene matches: 9. The CDR3 is CASSPIGTSGINEQFF. Written as DNA, the CDR3 is TGTGCCAGCAGCCCAATCGGGACTAGCGGTATCAATGAGCAGTTCTTC.

The chain has TRBV4-1 and TRBJ2-2, with 7 bases lining up with TRBD2. J gave up 5 bases and V 1 base, and 7 bases lay outside the gene matches. Per the germline V gene, CDR1 is MGHRA and CDR2 is YSYEKL. The CDR3 sequence is 16 residues long. CDR3 DNA: TGCGCCAGCAGCCAAGTCGGGAGGAAAAAGACCGGGGAGCTGTTTTTT. Amino acids: CASSQVGRKKTGELFF.